This TCR beta chain was retrieved from a study of regulatory T cells in long-lasting Graves disease. Only a few counts were recorded for this clonotype. Time point of the sample: newly diagnosed GD, antithyroid drugs for less than 3 months. Preparation of the TCR library used RNA extracted from PBMCs. Through Arm-PCR of CDR3 regions and iRepertoire HTBI primers, TCR beta libraries were built. TCRdb reprocessed the multiplex PCR reads with MiXCR, giving one entry per CDR3 protein. This table holds about 610,000 distinct CDR3 sequences, around 16% found once. The same specimen was also included in a second study, on T cells in Graves' hyperthyroidism and ophthalmopathy. As that report states: In validation, the model predicted ophthalmopathy. These predictions came a median 6.5 months before onset.

The sequencing here drew on peripheral blood mononuclear cells (PBMCs), taken at new diagnosis, from a patient treated with antithyroid drugs. The sequence was obtained from a man between 18 and 29 years old with Graves disease.

CDR3 DNA: TGTGCCAGTAGTCGGAAGCATGGGACGGACTCCCCGGGACTAGCGGACAATGAGCAGTTCTTC. Its protein product is CASSRKHGTDSPGLADNEQFF. The V gene is TRBV19, the J gene TRBJ2-1, with 11 bases fitting TRBD2. V shed 5 bases, J shed 5 bases, and the junction held 23 bases outside the gene matches. This CDR3 comprises 21 residues. From germline, CDR1 is LNHDA and CDR2 SQIVND (reference sequence).